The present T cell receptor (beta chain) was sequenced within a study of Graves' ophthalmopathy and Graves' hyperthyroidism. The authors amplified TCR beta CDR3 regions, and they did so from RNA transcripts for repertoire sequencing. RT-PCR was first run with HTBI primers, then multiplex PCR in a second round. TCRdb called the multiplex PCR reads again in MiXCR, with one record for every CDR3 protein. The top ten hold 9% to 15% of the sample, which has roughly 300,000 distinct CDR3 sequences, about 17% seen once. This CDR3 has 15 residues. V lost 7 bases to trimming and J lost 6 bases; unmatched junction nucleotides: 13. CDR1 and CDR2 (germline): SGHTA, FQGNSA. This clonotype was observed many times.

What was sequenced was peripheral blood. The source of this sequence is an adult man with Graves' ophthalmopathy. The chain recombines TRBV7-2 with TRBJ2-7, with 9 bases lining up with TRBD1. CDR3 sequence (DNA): TGTGCCAGCACCCCGCCGGGACAGGGAAACAGCGAGCAGTACTTC. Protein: CASTPPGQGNSEQYF.